These 4 T cell receptor beta chains were sequenced from one sample in a study of neurological immune-mediated disorders. Described time point: longitudinal time-point 3. TCRdb reprocessed the 5' RACE reads with MiXCR, giving one entry per CDR3 protein. The sample lists tens of thousands of distinct CDR3 sequences; 13% were seen once. The sequenced material came from PBMCs. These TCRs come from a young man in good health.

With regard to this clonotype: A read error may account for a junction end that differs from germline. The rearrangement links TRBV10-3 to TRBJ1-5, with D unclear. Germline loops: CDR1 ENHRY, CDR2 SYGVKD. This CDR3 has 13 amino acids. CDR3 in amino acids: CAITPSTVEPRHF. The CDR3, as DNA: TGTGCCATCACACCGTCGACCGTTGAGCCCCGGCATTTT.

In its sample, this clonotype was seen many times. The chain couples TRBV5-1 to TRBJ2-3; D could derive from TRBD1 or TRBD2 (6 bases each). CDR3 size: 16 residues. Germline CDR1 and CDR2: SGHRS and YFSETQ. Trimming stripped 3 bases from V and 0 bases from J, with 14 bases between. The CDR3 reads CASSYIGGGSTDTQYF. The CDR3, as DNA: TGCGCCAGCAGCTACATAGGGGGAGGAAGCACAGATACGCAGTATTTT.

This clonotype is judged medium-sized (0.01 to 0.1%). This rearrangement joins TRBV29-1 to TRBJ1-4; 10 bases match TRBD1. CDR1 is SQVTM, CDR2 ANQGSEA, per germline. V shed 7 bases and J 7 bases; nucleotides not matched to a gene: 9. This CDR3 comprises 14 residues. In nucleotides, the CDR3 is TGCAGCGCCCTTGGGACAGGGGTCACTGAAAAACTGTTTTTT. Its translation: CSALGTGVTEKLFF.

This clonotype was observed many times. This chain links TRBV3-1 with TRBJ2-1, with a weak D call TRBD2 (6 bases). V was trimmed by 4 bases and J by 0 bases, leaving 25 bases between them. Germline CDR1 LGHDT, CDR2 YNNKEL (reference sequence). The CDR3 contains 20 residues. CDR3 protein: CASSPFILGPGLPSYNEQFF. CDR3 coding DNA: TGTGCCAGCAGCCCCTTCATCCTTGGACCGGGACTCCCCTCCTACAATGAGCAGTTCTTC.